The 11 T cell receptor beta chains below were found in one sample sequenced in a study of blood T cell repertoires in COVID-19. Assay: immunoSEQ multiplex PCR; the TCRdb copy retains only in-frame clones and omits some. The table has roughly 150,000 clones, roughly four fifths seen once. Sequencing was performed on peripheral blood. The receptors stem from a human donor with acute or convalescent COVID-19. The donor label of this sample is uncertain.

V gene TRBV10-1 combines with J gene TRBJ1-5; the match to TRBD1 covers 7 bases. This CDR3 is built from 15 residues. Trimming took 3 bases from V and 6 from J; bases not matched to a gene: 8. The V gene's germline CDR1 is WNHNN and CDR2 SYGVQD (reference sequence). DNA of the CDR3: TGCGCCAGCAGTGAAGACAGGGTACAAGGTCAGCCCCAGCATTTT. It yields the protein CASSEDRVQGQPQHF.

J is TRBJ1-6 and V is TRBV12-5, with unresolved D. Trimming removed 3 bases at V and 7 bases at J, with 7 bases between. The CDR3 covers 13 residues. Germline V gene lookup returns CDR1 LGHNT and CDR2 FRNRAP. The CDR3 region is CASGLSQNSPLHF. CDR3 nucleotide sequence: TGTGCTAGTGGTTTATCCCAGAATTCACCCCTCCACTTT.

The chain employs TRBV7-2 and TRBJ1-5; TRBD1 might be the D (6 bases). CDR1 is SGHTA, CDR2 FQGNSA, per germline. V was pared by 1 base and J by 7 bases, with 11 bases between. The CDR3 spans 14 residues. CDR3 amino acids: CASSLGNQGQPQHF. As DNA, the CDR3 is TGTGCCAGCAGCTTAGGTAATCAGGGGCAGCCCCAGCATTTT.

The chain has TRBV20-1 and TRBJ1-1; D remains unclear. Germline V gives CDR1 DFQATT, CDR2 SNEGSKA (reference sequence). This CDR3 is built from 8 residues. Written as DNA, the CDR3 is TGCACCCCCGTCCCAGCTTTCTTT. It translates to CTPVPAFF.

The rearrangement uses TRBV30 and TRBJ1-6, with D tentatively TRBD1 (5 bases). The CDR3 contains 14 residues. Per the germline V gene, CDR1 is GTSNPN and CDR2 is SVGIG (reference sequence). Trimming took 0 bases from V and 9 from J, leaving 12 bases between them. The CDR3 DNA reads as TGTGCCTGGAGTGTACCCAGGGAAGGTTCACCCCTCCACTTT. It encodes CAWSVPREGSPLHF.

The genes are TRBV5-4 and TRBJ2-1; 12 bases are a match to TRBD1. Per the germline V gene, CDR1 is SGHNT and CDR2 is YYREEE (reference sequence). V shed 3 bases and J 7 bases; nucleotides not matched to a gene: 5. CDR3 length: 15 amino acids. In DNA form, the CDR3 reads TGTGCCAGCAGCTCGGGACAGGGGGCGTATAATGAGCAGTTCTTC. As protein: CASSSGQGAYNEQFF.

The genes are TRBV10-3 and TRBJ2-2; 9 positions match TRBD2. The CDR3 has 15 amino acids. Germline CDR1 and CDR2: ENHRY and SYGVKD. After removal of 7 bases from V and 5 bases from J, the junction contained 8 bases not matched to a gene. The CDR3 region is CAITNAGGGTGELFF. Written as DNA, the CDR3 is TGTGCCATCACTAACGCGGGAGGGGGTACCGGGGAGCTGTTTTTT.

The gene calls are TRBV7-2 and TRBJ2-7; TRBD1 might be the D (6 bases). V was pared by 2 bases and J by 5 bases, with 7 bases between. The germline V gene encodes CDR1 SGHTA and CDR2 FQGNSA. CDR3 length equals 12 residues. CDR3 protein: CASSLTGNEQYF. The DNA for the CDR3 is TGTGCCAGCAGCTTAACAGGGAACGAGCAGTACTTC.

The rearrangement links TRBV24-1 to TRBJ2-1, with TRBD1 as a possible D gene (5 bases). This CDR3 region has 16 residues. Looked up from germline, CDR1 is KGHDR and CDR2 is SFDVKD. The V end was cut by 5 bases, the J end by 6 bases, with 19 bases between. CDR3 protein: CATSAPLGVGANEQFF. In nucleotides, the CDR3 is TGTGCCACCAGTGCCCCTTTAGGGGTTGGTGCCAATGAGCAGTTCTTC.

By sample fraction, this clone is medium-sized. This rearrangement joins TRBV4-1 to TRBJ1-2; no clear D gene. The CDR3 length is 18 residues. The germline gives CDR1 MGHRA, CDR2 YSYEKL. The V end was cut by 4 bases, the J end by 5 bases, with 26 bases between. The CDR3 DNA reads TGCGCCAGCAGCCCAACACCGGGCCTGTCCGGGGTGGGTTATGGCTACACCTTC. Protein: CASSPTPGLSGVGYGYTF.

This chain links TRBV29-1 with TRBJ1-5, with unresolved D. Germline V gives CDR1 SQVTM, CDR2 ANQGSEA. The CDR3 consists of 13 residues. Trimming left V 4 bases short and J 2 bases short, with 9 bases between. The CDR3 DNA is TGCAGCGTTGGGCAGGATGGCAATCAGCCCCAGCATTTT. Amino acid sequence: CSVGQDGNQPQHF.